These 26 T cell receptor beta chains came from one sample sequenced in a study of human T cells and chemical hapten exposure. Noted time point: pre-sensitization, week 0. Treatment denoted: therapeutic diphenylcyclopropenone sensitization with weekly scalp DPC. Researchers extracted total RNA from unfractionated whole blood. TCRdb reprocessed the RACE reads via MiXCR and lists one record per CDR3 protein. The sample holds about 50,000 distinct CDR3 sequences; 9.5% to 10% are singletons and the top ten take approximately 9.7%. The sequencing used whole blood, collected in connection with sensitization to the hapten diphenylcyclopropenone (DPC). All receptors come from a woman between 25 and 40 years old with alopecia areata. Some clones in this sample may be carry-over from other donors' samples.

This clonotype was observed a few times. The chain carries TRBV6-2 or TRBV6-3 and TRBJ2-3, with TRBD1 identical over 7 bases. After removal of 2 bases from V and 5 bases from J, the junction contained 10 bases not matched to a gene. From germline, CDR1 is MNHEY and CDR2 SVGEGT. CDR3 size: 16 residues. CDR3 DNA: TGTGCCAGCAGTTACACAACAGGGGAAGGAGGAGATACGCAGTATTTT. It specifies CASSYTTGEGGDTQYF.

Ten or more counts support this clonotype. The chain links TRBV12-3 or TRBV12-4 to TRBJ1-6; TRBD1 agrees at 7 bases. This CDR3 is 15 amino acids long. The V segment lost 5 bases and the J segment 7 bases; nucleotides outside the gene matches: 8. CDR3 sequence: CASSGLGTENSPLHF. In DNA form, the CDR3 reads TGTGCCAGCAGTGGGTTGGGGACAGAAAATTCACCCCTCCACTTT.

This clonotype has a handful of counts. This chain links TRBV2 with TRBJ1-4; 8 bases are a match to TRBD1. CDR3 size: 14 residues. The ends lost 6 bases at V and 6 bases at J; junction bases unmatched: 6. The V gene's germline CDR1 is SNHLY and CDR2 FYNNEI. CDR3 sequence: CASRDRVGYEKLFF. The CDR3 DNA follows: TGTGCCAGCAGGGACAGGGTTGGATATGAAAAACTGTTTTTT.

This clonotype was detected only a few times. This chain connects TRBV5-4 to TRBJ2-3, with D possibly being TRBD2 (7 bases). Germline CDR1 is SGHNT and CDR2 is YYREEE (reference sequence). The CDR3 sequence is 16 residues long. V shed 0 bases and J shed 4 bases, with 15 bases lying between them. The CDR3 DNA sequence: TGTGCCAGCAGCTTGGGAGGGGCGGGGGCAGCAGATACGCAGTATTTT. Its translation: CASSLGGAGAADTQYF.

This clonotype has only one observation. The gene calls are TRBV20-1 and TRBJ2-3, with D uncertain. This CDR3 is built from 14 residues. Germline-derived CDR1 and CDR2 are DFQATT and SNEGSKA (reference sequence). V lost 0 bases and J 1 base, leaving 8 bases between the germline ends. CDR3 sequence: CSARDGQGTDTQYF. CDR3 in DNA: TGCAGTGCTAGAGATGGGCAGGGCACAGATACGCAGTATTTT.

This clonotype was seen a handful of times. The chain carries TRBV12-3 or TRBV12-4 and TRBJ1-3, with D possibly matching TRBD1 (5 bases). Deletions cut 4 bases from V and 2 bases from J, with 9 bases between. The CDR3 runs 14 residues. The CDR3 nucleotides read TGTGCCAGCAGTTCTCGGGGGACTGGAAACACCATATATTTT. This encodes CASSSRGTGNTIYF.

This clonotype was counted only a few times. This sequence joins TRBV18 and TRBJ2-4, with 11 nucleotides matching TRBD1. The CDR3 loop spans 16 amino acids. V lost 6 bases, J lost 7 bases, and 11 bases stayed unmatched. CDR1 KGHSH and CDR2 LQKENI come from the germline V gene. The CDR3 nucleotides read TGTGCCAGCTCCCCAGGGACAGGGGGTCGCCAGAACATTCAGTACTTC. This codes for CASSPGTGGRQNIQYF.

This clonotype was seen at least ten times. This chain connects TRBV12-3 or TRBV12-4 to TRBJ1-5; tentative D call: TRBD1 (6 bases). V lost 5 bases and J lost 1, with 12 bases in between. This CDR3 region has 15 residues. CDR3 amino acids: CASSRTVPSNQPQHF. DNA of the CDR3: TGTGCCAGCAGTCGGACAGTTCCCAGCAATCAGCCCCAGCATTTT.

At least ten counts were recorded for this clonotype. The chain couples TRBV6-4 to TRBJ2-5; the D is unclear. Germline CDR1 reads MRHNA; CDR2 reads SNTAGT. Trimming removed 10 bases from V and 0 bases from J, with 15 bases in between. This CDR3 has 14 amino acids. The CDR3 here is CATRSRMYQETQYF. CDR3 coding DNA: TGTGCCACCCGGTCGAGAATGTACCAAGAGACCCAGTACTTC.

This clonotype was seen only a few times. The chain uses TRBV3-1 and TRBJ2-6; 8 nucleotides agree with TRBD1. This CDR3 spans 17 amino acids. CDR1 is LGHDT and CDR2 is YNNKEL in the germline V gene (reference sequence). The ends lost 3 bases at V and 0 bases at J; junction bases unmatched: 4. The chain's CDR3 is CASSHRQGSSGANVLTF. In DNA form, the CDR3 reads TGTGCCAGCAGCCACCGACAGGGGAGCTCTGGGGCCAACGTCCTGACTTTC. Full variable domain (outside the CDR3, taken from reference TRBV3-1 and TRBJ2-6): DTAVSQTPKYLVTQMGNDKSIKCEQNLGHDTMYWYKQDSKKFLKIMFSYNNKELIINETVPNRFSPKSPDKAHLNLHINSLELGDSAVYFCASSHRQGSSGANVLTFGAGSRLTVL.

CDR3 sequence (DNA): TGTGCCAGCACCCGCGTCAGGGACACTGAAGCTTTCTTT. This encodes CASTRVRDTEAFF. This sequence joins TRBV12-3 or TRBV12-4 and TRBJ1-1; D may be TRBD1 (5 bases). V gave up 7 bases and J gave up 3 bases, with 12 bases separating them. There are 13 residues in the CDR3.

The sample holds many counts of this clonotype. The chain links TRBV12-3 or TRBV12-4 to TRBJ1-5; unclear D gene. The CDR3 covers 12 residues. V dropped 5 bases and J dropped 4 bases, with 6 bases sitting between them. The CDR3 sequence: CASSPVNQPQHF. CDR3 nucleotide sequence: TGTGCCAGCAGTCCAGTTAATCAGCCCCAGCATTTT.

This clonotype has just a few counts. V is TRBV6-6 and J is TRBJ2-1; D unclear. Trimming took off 6 bases at V and 0 bases at J, with 15 bases between the two ends. The CDR3 is made up of 16 amino acids. The germline gives CDR1 MNHNY, CDR2 SVGAGI (reference sequence). This CDR3 is CASRSTGFSSYNEQFF. In nucleotides, the CDR3 is TGTGCCAGCAGGTCTACCGGCTTCAGCTCCTACAATGAGCAGTTCTTC.

In this sample, this clonotype turned up many times. The V and J genes are TRBV28 and TRBJ2-1; a weak D match, TRBD2 (6 bases). The length of the CDR3 is 14 residues. V was shortened by 10 bases and J by 6 bases, with 19 bases between the two germline ends. Germline loops: CDR1 MDHEN, CDR2 SYDVKM. This chain's CDR3 is CATTLRAGINEQFF. The CDR3, as DNA: TGTGCCACCACCTTGAGGGCGGGGATCAATGAGCAGTTCTTC.

This clonotype was counted many times. This sequence joins TRBV6-5 and TRBJ2-7; D is unclear. The CDR3 is made up of 13 amino acids. Trimming shortened V by 7 bases and J by 2 bases, and 12 bases separated the two germline ends. Germline CDR1 and CDR2: MNHEY and SVGAGI. CDR3 residues: CASMSGSTYEQYF. CDR3 coding DNA: TGTGCCAGCATGTCTGGTAGTACCTACGAGCAGTACTTC.

This clonotype was recorded at least ten times. The chain combines TRBV6-6 with TRBJ1-5, with D possibly being TRBD1 (5 bases). The CDR3 consists of 15 residues. V was cut by 5 bases and J by 2 bases, with 13 bases left in between. Germline lookup yields CDR1 MNHNY and CDR2 SVGAGI (reference sequence). The CDR3 DNA reads as TGTGCCAGCAGTCCCCAGGGAGGGGGCAATCAGCCCCAGCATTTT. Amino acids: CASSPQGGGNQPQHF.

The V gene is TRBV12-3 or TRBV12-4, the J gene TRBJ1-2; tentatively, D is TRBD1 (6 bases). The length of the CDR3 is 15 residues. Trimming took off 0 bases at V and 8 bases at J, with 16 bases between the two ends. The CDR3 here is CASSLAGWSGAGYTF. The DNA for the CDR3 is TGTGCCAGCAGTTTAGCCGGCTGGTCGGGGGCCGGCTACACCTTC.

The chain employs TRBV29-1 and TRBJ1-2; D may be TRBD1 (6 bases). Germline CDR1 and CDR2: SQVTM and ANQGSEA. The V and J ends lost 4 bases and 4 bases respectively, with 10 bases between them. The CDR3 runs to 12 residues. The CDR3 spells CSVVNRAYGYTF. The CDR3 nucleotides read TGCAGCGTTGTGAACAGGGCCTATGGCTACACCTTC. Filled out from reference TRBV29-1 and TRBJ1-2, the complete variable domain reads SAVISQKPSRDICQRGTSLTIQCQVDSQVTMMFWYRQQPGQSLTLIATANQGSEATYESGFVIDKFPISRPNLTFSTLTVSNMSPEDSSIYLCSVVNRAYGYTFGSGTRLTVV.

V is TRBV6-5 and J is TRBJ1-4, with 10 bases lining up with TRBD1. Unmatched junction bases numbered 9, after V lost 6 bases and J lost 8 bases. Germline CDR1 and CDR2: MNHEY and SVGAGI. The CDR3 contains 15 residues. The DNA of the CDR3 is TGTGCCAGCAGCTCCTCCCGGACAGGGGGAGAAAAACTGTTTTTT. Its translation is CASSSSRTGGEKLFF.

There are a few counts of this clonotype. The chain couples TRBV20-1 to TRBJ1-5; D gene unclear. The CDR3 is 14 residues long. V gave up 3 bases and J gave up 4 bases, with 13 bases separating them. Germline loops: CDR1 DFQATT, CDR2 SNEGSKA (reference sequence). CDR3: CSARLPDGNQPQHF. The CDR3 bases are TGCAGTGCTAGGCTCCCGGACGGAAATCAGCCCCAGCATTTT.

A few counts support this clonotype. CDR3 bases: TGTGCCAGCAGCATCGGGACTAGCGGTGAGCAGTTCTTC. It yields the protein CASSIGTSGEQFF. V is TRBV7-9 and J is TRBJ2-1, with 11 bases that match TRBD2. Per the germline V gene, CDR1 is SEHNR and CDR2 is FQNEAQ (reference sequence). The ends lost 5 bases at V and 9 bases at J; junction bases unmatched: 3. The CDR3 loop spans 13 amino acids.

This clonotype was observed a handful of times. The chain carries TRBV20-1 and TRBJ1-6, with D possibly being TRBD1 (6 bases). V was cut by 4 bases and J by 2 bases, with 15 bases left in between. There are 16 residues in the CDR3. CDR1 is DFQATT, CDR2 SNEGSKA, per germline (reference sequence). The CDR3 spells CSATPQGRTYNSPLHF. The CDR3 DNA sequence: TGCAGTGCTACCCCACAGGGAAGGACCTATAATTCACCCCTCCACTTT.

V gene TRBV6-5 combines with J gene TRBJ1-6, with 9 bases identical to TRBD1. The ends lost 2 bases at V and 6 bases at J; junction bases unmatched: 5. CDR3 length equals 16 residues. CDR1 is MNHEY and CDR2 is SVGAGI in the germline V gene. Here the CDR3 DNA reads TGTGCCAGCAGTTACCGGGACAGGGCCGTTAATTCACCCCTCCACTTT. This codes for CASSYRDRAVNSPLHF.

The rearrangement uses TRBV7-8 and TRBJ1-4, with TRBD1 matching 7 bases. J was trimmed by 7 bases and V by 3 bases; bases with no gene match: 8. This CDR3 is built from 15 residues. The germline gives CDR1 SGHVS, CDR2 FQNEAQ. The CDR3 sequence is CASSFPTGNGEKLFF. CDR3 nucleotide sequence: TGTGCCAGCAGCTTCCCGACAGGGAACGGTGAAAAACTGTTTTTT.

This clonotype was observed a handful of times. The rearrangement links TRBV3-1 to TRBJ2-3, with a possible D match to TRBD1 (6 bases). The germline V gene has CDR1 LGHDT and CDR2 YNNKEL (reference sequence). The CDR3 has 14 residues. V shed 4 bases and J shed 6 bases, with 14 bases lying between them. The CDR3 nucleotides read TGTGCCAGCAGCCCCCGAGGGACAAGGGATACGCAGTATTTT. Protein: CASSPRGTRDTQYF.

This clonotype has ten or more counts. The CDR3 DNA is TGTGCCAGCAGCTCCGGGACAGGGGGACTCTACGAGCAGTACTTC. This sequence encodes CASSSGTGGLYEQYF. The V gene is TRBV7-2, the J gene TRBJ2-7; 11 bases are shared with TRBD1. Germline assignment: CDR1 SGHTA and CDR2 FQGNSA. With V trimmed by 4 bases and J by 3 bases, 5 bases remained unmatched. This CDR3 has 15 residues. The whole variable domain, filled in from reference TRBV7-2 and TRBJ2-7, reads GAGVSQSPSNKVTEKGKDVELRCDPISGHTALYWYRQSLGQGLEFLIYFQGNSAPDKSGLPSDRFSAERTGGSVSTLTIQRTQQEDSAVYLCASSSGTGGLYEQYFGPGTRLTVT.